A selection of T cell receptor beta chains follows, all from one sample in a study of blood T cell repertoires in COVID-19. TCRdb keeps only in-frame clones here, not all; method: immunoSEQ multiplex PCR. In the table there are a few hundred thousand clones, 88% of which are singletons. Sequenced material: PBMCs or T cells enriched from blood (not recorded which). The source is a woman aged 18-35 years who had recovered from COVID-19. CDR3s include the opening cysteine and the closing phenylalanine or tryptophan.

j_gene | v_gene | CDR3aa
TRBJ2-3 | TRBV2 | CASRGLAGGPDTQYF
TRBJ1-1 | TRBV20-1 | CSASLRVTEAFF
TRBJ1-6 | TRBV27 | CASSNQGNSPLHF
TRBJ1-4 | TRBV7-9 | CASSFSRKGATGEKLFF
TRBJ2-3 | TRBV6-5 | CASSNPKLRSTQYF
TRBJ2-5 | TRBV24-1 | CATSDFTDSQETQYF
TRBJ1-2 | TRBV7-2 | CASFPGGNYGYTF
TRBJ1-5 | TRBV5-8 | CASSSDRGIGLGQPQHF
TRBJ1-1 | TRBV6-5 | CASSRNTGGTEAFF
TRBJ2-3 | TRBV4-1 | CASSRGRGGTDTQYF
TRBJ2-3 | TRBV7-3 | CASSLLRGQGGPDTQYF
TRBJ2-7 | TRBV6-5 | CASSPSTGTPYEQYF
TRBJ2-1 | TRBV28 | CASSSRTLGDNEQFF
TRBJ2-3 | TRBV2 | CASSDRDRGTDTQYF
TRBJ1-2 | TRBV14 | CASSHLRGQGDYGYTF
TRBJ2-7 | TRBV4-1 | CASSQGSYEQYF
TRBJ1-2 | TRBV29-1 | CSVWDRRGYTF
TRBJ2-7 | TRBV30 | CAFRTSGGYEQYF
TRBJ1-6 | TRBV4-1 | CASSQSPTGLNSPLHF
TRBJ2-7 | TRBV5-4 | CASSDGGGYEQYF
TRBJ2-2 | TRBV4-2 | CASSQDHPLAGGPAGELFF
TRBJ2-2 | TRBV27 | CASSLSRLAGGELFF
TRBJ2-5 | TRBV10-1 | CASSESTSGLQETQYF
TRBJ1-1 | TRBV14 | CASSTHPGTEAFF
TRBJ2-7 | TRBV28 | CASSDVPEGYEQYF
TRBJ1-2 | TRBV24-1 | CATSDSGQGEGYGYTF
TRBJ2-7 | TRBV7-2 | CASSSFVGAGYEQYF
TRBJ1-4 | TRBV2 | CASTRQGGEKLFF
TRBJ1-2 | TRBV27 | CASSLADTYGYTF
TRBJ1-6 | TRBV15 | CATSRGTTGVNSPLHF
TRBJ2-7 | TRBV5-6 | CASSRAGPGQGVYEQYF
TRBJ2-1 | TRBV19 | CASSESGTSVRSYNEQFF
TRBJ2-1 | TRBV30 | CAFSPEQFF
TRBJ2-7 | TRBV10-3 | CAISPVTDTYEQYF
TRBJ1-1 | TRBV7-9 | CASSPLAGSNTEAFF
TRBJ1-4 | TRBV5-1 | CASSLPTGTGSEKLFF
TRBJ1-2 | TRBV30 | CAWSWQGKDGYTF
TRBJ1-6 | TRBV7-8 | CASSHGQGRFKPLHF
TRBJ1-6 | TRBV12-3/TRBV12-4 | CASSSLEASPLHF
TRBJ1-5 | TRBV29-1 | CSVVPGTSDQPQHF
TRBJ2-7 | TRBV6-2/TRBV6-3 | CASSKGGQGVYEQYF
TRBJ2-7 | TRBV27 | CASSLSGQGFPYEQYF
TRBJ1-2 | TRBV19 | CASSIGRADLDGYTF
TRBJ2-1 | TRBV5-1 | CASSPGLATYNEQFF
TRBJ2-3 | TRBV2 | CASSERGSGGAVDTQYF
TRBJ2-1 | TRBV29-1 | CSVETGEGFYNEQFF
TRBJ1-2 | TRBV7-3 | CASSSYPGQGYGYTF